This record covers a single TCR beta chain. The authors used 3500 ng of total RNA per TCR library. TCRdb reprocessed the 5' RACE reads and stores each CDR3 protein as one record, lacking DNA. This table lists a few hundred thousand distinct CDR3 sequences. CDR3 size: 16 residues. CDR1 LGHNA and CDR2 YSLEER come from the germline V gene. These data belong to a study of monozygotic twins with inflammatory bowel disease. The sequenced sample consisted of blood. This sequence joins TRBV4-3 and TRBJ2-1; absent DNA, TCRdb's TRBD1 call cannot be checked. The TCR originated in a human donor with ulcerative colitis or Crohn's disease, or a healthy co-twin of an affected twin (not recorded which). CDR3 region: CASSYDFGGGNNEQFF.